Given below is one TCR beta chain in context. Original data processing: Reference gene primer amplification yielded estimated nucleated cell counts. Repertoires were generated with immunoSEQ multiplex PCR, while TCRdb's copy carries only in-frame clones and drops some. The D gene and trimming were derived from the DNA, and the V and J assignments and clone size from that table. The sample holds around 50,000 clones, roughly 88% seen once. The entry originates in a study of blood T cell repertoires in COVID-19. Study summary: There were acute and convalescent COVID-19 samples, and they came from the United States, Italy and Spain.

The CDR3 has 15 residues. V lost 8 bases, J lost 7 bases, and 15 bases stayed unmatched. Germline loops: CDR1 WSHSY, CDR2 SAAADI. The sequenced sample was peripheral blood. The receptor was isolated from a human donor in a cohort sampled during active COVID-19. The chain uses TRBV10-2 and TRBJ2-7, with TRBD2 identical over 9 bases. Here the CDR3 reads CASWVAGGRGGEQYF. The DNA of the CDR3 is TGCGCCAGCTGGGTGGCTGGCGGGAGGGGTGGGGAGCAGTACTTC.